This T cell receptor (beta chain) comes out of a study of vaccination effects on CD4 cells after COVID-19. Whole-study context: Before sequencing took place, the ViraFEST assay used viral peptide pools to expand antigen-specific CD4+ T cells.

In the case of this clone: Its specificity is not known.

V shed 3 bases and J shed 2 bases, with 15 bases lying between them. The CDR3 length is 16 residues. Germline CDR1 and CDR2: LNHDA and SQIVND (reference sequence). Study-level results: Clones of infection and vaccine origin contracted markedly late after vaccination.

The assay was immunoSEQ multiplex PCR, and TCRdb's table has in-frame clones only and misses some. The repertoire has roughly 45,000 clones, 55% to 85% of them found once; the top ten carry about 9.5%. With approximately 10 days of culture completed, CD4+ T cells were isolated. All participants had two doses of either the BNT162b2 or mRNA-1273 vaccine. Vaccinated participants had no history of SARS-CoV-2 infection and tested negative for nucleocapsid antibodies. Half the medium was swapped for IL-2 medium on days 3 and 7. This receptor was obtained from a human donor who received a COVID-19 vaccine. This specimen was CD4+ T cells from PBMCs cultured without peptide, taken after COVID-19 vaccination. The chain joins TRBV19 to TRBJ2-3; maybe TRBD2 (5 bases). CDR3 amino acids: CASSISGPTVTDTQYF. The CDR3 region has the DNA TGTGCCAGTAGTATCAGCGGACCTACGGTCACAGATACGCAGTATTTT.